This T cell receptor (beta chain) was sequenced in a study of blood T cell repertoires in COVID-19. Study information: Donors in the United States, Italy and Spain gave samples during acute or convalescent COVID-19.

CDR1 is MNHNY, CDR2 SVGAGI, per germline (reference sequence). The J segment lost 11 bases and the V segment lost 5 bases, leaving 7 bases of the junction unmatched. This CDR3 is 12 amino acids long. Clones were read by immunoSEQ multiplex PCR, and TCRdb kept only the in-frame ones, dropping some. The sample holds about 120,000 clones; 80% to 90% are singletons and the top ten take 16%. The source is a woman aged 55 to 70 with acute or convalescent COVID-19. Sample: peripheral blood. The chain recombines TRBV6-6 with TRBJ1-2, with 8 bases that match TRBD1. The CDR3 nucleotides read TGTGCCAGCAGTGCTCGACAGGGGAGTTACACCTTC. This translates into CASSARQGSYTF.